This T cell receptor beta chain is from a study of T cells after posttransplantation cyclophosphamide. General observations from the study: Later post-transplant blood repertoires were often dominated by donor CD8+ memory clones. Tissue-infiltrating T cells from skin or gut overlapped little with blood T cells.

Busulfan-fludarabine conditioning, marrow transplant, and cyclophosphamide on days +3 and +4 were administered. Of note for this clone: Its antigen is not identified.

Sequenced by immunoSEQ multiplex PCR; TCRdb stores in-frame clones only, minus some. The data show over 15,000 clones, 70% to 80% seen once. The CDR3 extends over 17 amino acids. Germline-derived CDR1 and CDR2 are LNHNV and YYDKDF (reference sequence). V shed 3 bases and J shed 2 bases, with 17 bases lying between them. Sequencing was performed on PBMCs, taken after an allogeneic stem cell transplant with post-transplant cyclophosphamide. The J gene is TRBJ2-1, the V gene TRBV15; perhaps TRBD2 as D (6 bases). The TCR originated in a young adult male patient who received an allogeneic stem cell transplant from a related donor, was CMV-positive, and had acute GVHD only. Certain T cells may be donor cells from the graft. The CDR3 loop is CATSSPYGSGPYNEQFF. The CDR3 DNA reads TGTGCCACCAGCAGCCCCTATGGGAGCGGGCCCTACAATGAGCAGTTCTTC.